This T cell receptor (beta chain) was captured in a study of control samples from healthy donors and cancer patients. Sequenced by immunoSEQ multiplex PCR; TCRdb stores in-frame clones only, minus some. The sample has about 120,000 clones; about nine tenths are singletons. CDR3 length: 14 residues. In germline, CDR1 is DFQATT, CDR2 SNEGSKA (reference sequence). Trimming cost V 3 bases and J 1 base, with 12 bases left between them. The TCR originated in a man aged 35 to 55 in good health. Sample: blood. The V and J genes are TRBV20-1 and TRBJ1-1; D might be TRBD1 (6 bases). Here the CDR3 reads CSASVGGSNTEAFF. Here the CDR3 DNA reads TGCAGTGCTAGTGTGGGGGGCTCGAACACTGAAGCTTTCTTT.